The 8 T cell receptor beta chains below all came from one sample that was sequenced in a study of T cell repertoires in cytomegalovirus infection. MiXCR, run by TCRdb on the reads, gives a single entry per CDR3 protein. This sample has some 500,000 distinct CDR3 sequences, with 30% to 40% found just once. No antigen is known for these receptors. This specimen consisted of cultured PBMCs, obtained from culture after CMV antigen stimulation. Every receptor here comes from a human donor in good health (CMV status not recorded). Some clones in this sample may be carry-over from other donors' samples.

This chain uses TRBV24-1 with TRBJ2-1, with 10 positions matching TRBD1. CDR1 KGHDR and CDR2 SFDVKD come from the germline V gene. With V trimmed by 4 bases and J by 9 bases, 11 bases remained unmatched. The CDR3 has 16 residues. The CDR3 spells CATSEEPGQGLGEQFF. The CDR3 bases are TGTGCCACCAGTGAGGAACCGGGACAGGGGTTGGGTGAGCAGTTCTTC.

The chain has TRBV2 and TRBJ2-3, with unresolved D. The germline V gene encodes CDR1 SNHLY and CDR2 FYNNEI. The CDR3 is 14 amino acids. V lost 4 bases, J lost 3 bases, and 11 bases lay in between. This CDR3 is CASSVLAVTDTQYF. The DNA for the CDR3 is TGTGCCAGCAGTGTTCTGGCGGTAACAGATACGCAGTATTTT.

This clonotype has just a few counts. This chain uses TRBV7-2 with TRBJ2-3, with D hard to call. The CDR3 loop spans 14 amino acids. V was pared by 2 bases and J by 8 bases, with 14 bases between. Germline loops: CDR1 SGHTA, CDR2 FQGNSA. CDR3 DNA sequence: TGTGCCAGCAGCTTACTGACTGGGTTTGGTACGCAGTATTTT. Protein sequence: CASSLLTGFGTQYF.

V gene TRBV29-1 combines with J gene TRBJ2-7; the match to TRBD1 covers 9 bases. Germline V gene sequence: CDR1 SQVTM, CDR2 ANQGSEA. The CDR3 is 13 residues long. Losses at the gene ends were 6 bases for V and 9 bases for J; bases not matched to a gene: 12. CDR3 sequence: CSVGQGSSFGQYF. In DNA form, the CDR3 reads TGCAGCGTAGGACAGGGGTCTTCCTTCGGGCAGTACTTC.

This clonotype has more than one count but fewer than ten. This chain uses TRBV4-1 with TRBJ2-7, with TRBD1 identical over 7 bases. The CDR3 is 16 residues long. J lost 3 bases, V lost 0 bases, and 8 bases had no gene match. The germline V gene has CDR1 MGHRA and CDR2 YSYEKL. The CDR3 region is CASSQDSTGIDYEQYF. The DNA of the CDR3 is TGCGCCAGCAGCCAAGATTCGACAGGGATAGACTACGAGCAGTACTTC.

This clonotype turned up a few times. V gene TRBV29-1 combines with J gene TRBJ2-2, with no clear D. Germline CDR1 is SQVTM and CDR2 is ANQGSEA. The CDR3 has 11 amino acids. Trimming cost V 7 bases and J 2 bases, with 5 bases left between them. The CDR3 spells CSASNTGELFF. CDR3 sequence (DNA): TGCAGCGCTTCAAACACCGGGGAGCTGTTTTTT.

This clonotype appeared a few times. This sequence joins TRBV6-5 and TRBJ2-5; tentative D call: TRBD2 (5 bases). CDR3 length: 16 residues. V was clipped by 1 base and J by 2 bases, with 14 bases between them. The V gene's germline CDR1 is MNHEY and CDR2 SVGAGI. Here the CDR3 reads CASSYFAGIGQETQYF. CDR3 sequence (DNA): TGTGCCAGCAGTTACTTTGCCGGGATCGGGCAAGAGACCCAGTACTTC.

This clonotype occurred many times. The V call is TRBV7-2, the J call TRBJ2-1; the D gene is possibly TRBD2 (5 bases). The CDR3 length is 12 residues. The ends were cut back, 1 base at V and 10 bases at J, with 8 bases in the middle. CDR1 and CDR2 from the germline V gene are SGHTA and FQGNSA. This chain's CDR3 is CASSLVGGEQFF. CDR3 sequence (DNA): TGTGCCAGCAGCTTAGTCGGAGGAGAGCAGTTCTTC.